The 17 T cell receptor beta chains listed next were all sequenced from one sample in a study of shared T cell receptors in the human thymus. Clones were read by immunoSEQ multiplex PCR, and TCRdb kept only the in-frame ones, dropping some. The sample comprises hundreds of thousands of clones, around 89% of which are singletons, and about 0.01% rests with the top ten. This same sample was also part of a study on human thymus T cells.

Source material: thymocytes. The receptor source for this set is a boy younger than two with a congenital heart defect.

The rearrangement links TRBV2 to TRBJ1-4; tentative D call: TRBD1 (6 bases). Germline loops: CDR1 SNHLY, CDR2 FYNNEI. V was clipped by 6 bases and J by 11 bases, with 16 bases between them. This CDR3 is built from 13 residues. The CDR3 nucleotides are TGTGCCAGCAGCCCCGGACAGTCCGGGAAACTGTTTTTT. Its protein product is CASSPGQSGKLFF.

The count of this clone is one. The chain has TRBV5-4 and TRBJ2-3, with TRBD2 matching 7 bases. The CDR3 has 17 residues. Germline CDR1 SGHNT, CDR2 YYREEE (reference sequence). V was pared by 4 bases and J by 3 bases, with 14 bases of the junction left unmatched. This CDR3 is CASSPPAGDPYTDTQYF. The CDR3 bases are TGTGCCAGCAGCCCACCGGCGGGAGATCCCTATACAGATACGCAGTATTTT. The full variable domain, rest sourced from reference TRBV5-4 and TRBJ2-3, is ETGVTQSPTHLIKTRGQQVTLRCSSQSGHNTVSWYQQALGQGPQFIFQYYREEENGRGNFPPRFSGLQFPNYSSELNVNALELDDSALYLCASSPPAGDPYTDTQYFGPGTRLTVL.

This sequence joins TRBV25-1 and TRBJ1-5, with D possibly TRBD1 on 6 matching bases. Germline lookup yields CDR1 MGHDK and CDR2 SYGVNS. CDR3 length: 16 residues. With 3 bases removed from V and 2 bases from J, the gap between germline ends came to 14 bases. The CDR3 here is CASSESPHRGNQPQHF. CDR3 DNA sequence: TGTGCCAGCAGTGAGTCCCCCCACAGGGGCAATCAGCCCCAGCATTTT. Full variable domain (missing parts from reference TRBV25-1 and TRBJ1-5): EADIYQTPRYLVIGTGKKITLECSQTMGHDKMYWYQQDPGMELHLIHYSYGVNSTEKGDLSSESTVSRIRTEHFPLTLESARPSHTSQYLCASSESPHRGNQPQHFGDGTRLSIL.

Only a few counts were recorded for this clone. CDR3 in DNA: TGTGCCAGCAGCCTTCAGGATGGAGGGGGCAGGGACTATGGCTACACCTTC. This gives the protein CASSLQDGGGRDYGYTF. This sequence joins TRBV14 and TRBJ1-2; 7 bases map to TRBD1. Germline V gene sequence: CDR1 SGHDN, CDR2 FVKESK. CDR3 length equals 17 residues. The junction had 14 bases not matched to a gene; V was cut back by 4 bases and J by 3 bases.

The chain has TRBV4-3 and TRBJ2-7; 10 bases line up with TRBD1. Germline V CDR1 and CDR2: LGHNA, YSLEER. The CDR3 length is 18 residues. V lost 1 base to trimming and J lost 1 base; unmatched junction nucleotides: 10. The CDR3: CASSQVPGQGSESYEQYF. The DNA of the CDR3 is TGCGCCAGCAGCCAAGTACCGGGACAGGGGTCGGAATCCTACGAGCAGTACTTC.

The rearrangement links TRBV15 to TRBJ2-2; 7 bases agree with TRBD2. Per the germline V gene, CDR1 is LNHNV and CDR2 is YYDKDF (reference sequence). The CDR3 is 16 amino acids. V trimming: 2 bases; J trimming: 1 base; junction bases outside the gene matches: 4. The CDR3 sequence: CATSRLAERNTGELFF. The CDR3 DNA reads as TGTGCCACCAGCAGACTAGCGGAGAGGAACACCGGGGAGCTGTTTTTT.

The rearrangement joins TRBV28 to TRBJ1-3; a possible D gene is TRBD1 (5 bases). The CDR3 has 18 amino acids. In germline, CDR1 is MDHEN, CDR2 SYDVKM. The V gene lost 1 base and the J gene lost 0 bases, with 16 bases spanning the gap. The CDR3 spells CASSLSPGTSNSGNTIYF. CDR3 nucleotide sequence: TGTGCCAGCAGTTTATCACCAGGGACTTCCAACTCTGGAAACACCATATATTTT.

The chain uses TRBV19 and TRBJ2-5; 8 bases map to TRBD1. J gave up 2 bases and V 4 bases, and 3 bases lay outside the gene matches. This CDR3 contains 14 residues. The germline V gene encodes CDR1 LNHDA and CDR2 SQIVND (reference sequence). The DNA for the CDR3 is TGTGCCAGTAGTAGACAGGGGTGGCAAGAGACCCAGTACTTC. As protein: CASSRQGWQETQYF.

The chain employs TRBV5-4 and TRBJ2-5; the match to TRBD2 covers 8 bases. The assigned J gene may be wrong: the sequence end matches TRBJ2-7 better. The CDR3 consists of 17 residues. The germline CDR1 and CDR2 sequences are SGHNT and YYREEE (reference sequence). CDR3 nucleotide sequence: TGTGCCAGCAGCTTGGCCCCCGCTAGCGGGCCCTTTTACGAGCAGTACTTC. Residues: CASSLAPASGPFYEQYF.

This clone was counted once. V usage is TRBV6-1 and J usage is TRBJ1-3, with D unclear. The CDR3 runs 12 residues. V was pared by 3 bases and J by 8 bases, with 8 bases between. Germline V gene lookup returns CDR1 MNHNS and CDR2 SASEGT. The CDR3, as DNA: TGTGCCAGCAGTGACCCGGGTGACACCATATATTTT. Its protein is CASSDPGDTIYF.

The V and J genes are TRBV19 and TRBJ1-5; no clear D. Germline V gives CDR1 LNHDA, CDR2 SQIVND (reference sequence). CDR3 size: 13 residues. V was cut by 5 bases and J by 6 bases, with 11 bases left in between. CDR3 in DNA: TGTGCCAGTAGTTCCCAAGAGGGTCAGCCCCAGCATTTT. Amino acids: CASSSQEGQPQHF.

This chain uses TRBV12-5 with TRBJ2-1; TRBD2 matches at 8 bases. This CDR3 contains 18 residues. V shed 7 bases, J shed 0 bases, and the junction held 14 bases outside the gene matches. Looked up from germline, CDR1 is LGHNT and CDR2 is FRNRAP. The CDR3 DNA sequence: TGTGCTAGTGCTCCGAGATCGGGAGGGACGAACTCCTACAATGAGCAGTTCTTC. This encodes CASAPRSGGTNSYNEQFF.

The CDR3 DNA reads TGCGCCAGCAGCCAAAATACCTTGCGGGGTCCCCTTGAAGCTTTCTTT. It translates to CASSQNTLRGPLEAFF. The genes are TRBV5-1 and TRBJ1-1; no clear D. The CDR3 loop spans 16 amino acids. Germline lookup yields CDR1 SGHRS and CDR2 YFSETQ. The V end was cut by 4 bases, the J end by 7 bases, with 23 bases between.

The chain links TRBV7-6 to TRBJ2-7; 7 positions agree with TRBD2. V lost 1 base to trimming and J lost 2 bases; unmatched junction nucleotides: 5. The CDR3 runs 15 residues. The V gene's germline CDR1 is SGHVS and CDR2 FNYEAQ. The chain's CDR3 is CASSLERDGAYEQYF. As DNA, the CDR3 is TGTGCCAGCAGCTTAGAGCGGGACGGGGCCTACGAGCAGTACTTC.

The chain uses TRBV4-1 and TRBJ2-7; TRBD2 aligns across 7 bases. The CDR3 length is 16 residues. V shed 1 base, J shed 6 bases, and the junction held 12 bases outside the gene matches. Germline V gene sequence: CDR1 MGHRA, CDR2 YSYEKL. CDR3 protein: CASSQVAGLGAFEQYF. The CDR3 DNA reads TGCGCCAGCAGCCAAGTGGCCGGACTAGGGGCCTTCGAGCAGTACTTC.

The CDR3 DNA is TGTGCCAGCAGCTTAACGGGAGTTGGCGGGGATACGCAGTATTTT. Its translation: CASSLTGVGGDTQYF. The chain links TRBV7-3 to TRBJ2-3; tentatively, D is TRBD2 (5 bases). The CDR3 is 15 amino acids. From germline, CDR1 is SGHTA and CDR2 FQGTGA. V lost 0 bases and J lost 6, with 13 bases in between.

The CDR3 is CASSWGQGSYQETQYF. In DNA form, the CDR3 reads TGTGCCAGCAGCTGGGGACAGGGGTCCTACCAAGAGACCCAGTACTTC. V and J are TRBV11-1 and TRBJ2-5, with 10 bases identical to TRBD1. Looked up from germline, CDR1 is SGHAT and CDR2 is FQDESV (reference sequence). The CDR3 covers 16 residues. V was clipped by 4 bases and J by 0 bases; unmatched bases: 5.